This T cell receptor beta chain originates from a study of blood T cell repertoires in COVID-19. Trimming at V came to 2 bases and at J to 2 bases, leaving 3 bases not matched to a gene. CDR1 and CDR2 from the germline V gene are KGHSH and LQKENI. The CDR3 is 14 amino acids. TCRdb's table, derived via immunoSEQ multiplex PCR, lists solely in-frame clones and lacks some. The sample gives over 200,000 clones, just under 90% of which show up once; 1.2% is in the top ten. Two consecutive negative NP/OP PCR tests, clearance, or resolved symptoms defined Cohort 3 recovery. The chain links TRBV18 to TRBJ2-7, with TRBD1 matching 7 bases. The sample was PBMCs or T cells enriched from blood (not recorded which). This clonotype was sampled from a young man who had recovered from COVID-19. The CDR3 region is CASSPTGAPYEQYF. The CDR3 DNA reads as TGTGCCAGCTCACCAACAGGGGCCCCCTACGAGCAGTACTTC.